The 21 T cell receptor beta chains listed next were all sequenced from one sample in a study of regulatory T cells in long-lasting Graves disease (dated by TCRdb to the early 2020s). The time point label corresponds to: newly diagnosed GD, antithyroid drugs for less than 3 months. RNA was extracted from PBMCs in TRIzol for both TCR sequencing and RNA sequencing. The library was produced with multiplex PCR. Data came from an Illumina HiSeq 4000. CDR3 regions were amplified by Arm-PCR with iRepertoire HTBI primers to construct TCR beta libraries. TCRdb handled the public reads itself, with Q25 trimming in fastp and clone calling in MiXCR, and kept productive beta chains. Every CDR3 protein is listed once, alongside the most common genes and DNA of its rows. This sample lists around 450,000 distinct CDR3 sequences; 15% to 20% were detected once. The ten biggest clones cover 12% of the sample. These data are also associated with another study on T cells in Graves' hyperthyroidism and ophthalmopathy.

This specimen was peripheral blood mononuclear cells (PBMCs), taken at new diagnosis, from a patient treated with antithyroid drugs. All receptors come from a man in his forties or fifties with Graves disease. Donor details come from another sample of the same person, matched by shared clones.

The chain is built from TRBV7-9 and TRBJ1-2, with 7 positions matching TRBD1. With V trimmed by 8 bases and J by 2 bases, 5 bases remained unmatched. This CDR3 has 13 residues. Germline V gene data show CDR1 as SEHNR and CDR2 as FQNEAQ (reference sequence). In DNA form, the CDR3 reads TGTGCCAGCGGGGGACAGCTAAACTATGGCTACACCTTC. This gives the protein CASGGQLNYGYTF.

Remarks on this clonotype: A single base separates this from a much larger clone, so it may be a read error. The V gene is TRBV2, the J gene TRBJ2-1; perhaps TRBD1 as D (6 bases). Germline CDR1 is SNHLY and CDR2 is FYNNEI. The CDR3 contains 13 residues. CDR3 sequence (DNA): TGTGCCAGCAGGGGGGCATCCTGCAATGAGCAGTTCTTC. This codes for CASRGASCNEQFF.

This clonotype was recorded many times. The V gene is TRBV3-1, the J gene TRBJ2-7; D gene unclear. The CDR3 loop spans 12 amino acids. Germline assignment: CDR1 LGHDT and CDR2 YNNKEL (reference sequence). Trimming stripped 0 bases from V and 10 bases from J, with 10 bases between. The CDR3 DNA sequence: TGTGCCAGCAGCCAAGAGGAAGTTATCCAGTACTTC. Amino acid sequence: CASSQEEVIQYF.

The rearrangement joins TRBV20-1 to TRBJ2-7; TRBD1 is a possible D gene (6 bases). Germline assignment: CDR1 DFQATT and CDR2 SNEGSKA (reference sequence). The CDR3 runs 13 residues. Trimming took 5 bases from V and 6 from J, leaving 17 bases between them. In nucleotides, the CDR3 is TGCAGTGCTCAGGACAGTCCCTCGGGCGAGCAGTACTTC. It specifies CSAQDSPSGEQYF.

V gene TRBV3-1 combines with J gene TRBJ2-1; 8 nucleotides match TRBD1. V dropped 4 bases and J dropped 5; count of bases not matched to a gene: 7. CDR1 is LGHDT and CDR2 is YNNKEL in the germline V gene (reference sequence). The CDR3 consists of 15 residues. CDR3 loop: CASSRTGGLNNEQFF. CDR3 nucleotides: TGTGCCAGCAGCCGAACAGGGGGTCTAAACAATGAGCAGTTCTTC.

This clonotype was picked up many times. The rearrangement joins TRBV5-1 to TRBJ2-2; 10 bases fit TRBD2. Germline CDR1 is SGHRS and CDR2 is YFSETQ. V lost 0 bases and J lost 4; bases outside the gene matches: 6. This CDR3 comprises 17 residues. CDR3 residues: CASSLGFLAGVTGELFF. CDR3 nucleotides: TGCGCCAGCAGCTTGGGATTTCTAGCGGGAGTCACCGGGGAGCTGTTTTTT.

With respect to this clonotype: The final CDR3 position lacks the conserved phenylalanine or tryptophan, pointing to a likely read error. The chain is built from TRBV6-1 and TRBJ1-2, with D unclear. This CDR3 has 14 amino acids. The germline CDR1 and CDR2 sequences are MNHNS and SASEGT. V lost 5 bases and J 4 bases, leaving 14 bases between the germline ends. The CDR3 loop reads CASSRPADGYGYTS. CDR3 sequence (DNA): TGTGCCAGCAGTCGTCCTGCAGATGGCTATGGCTACACCTCC.

This chain links TRBV10-3 with TRBJ2-1; D gene uncertain. Germline CDR1 and CDR2: ENHRY and SYGVKD. V lost 10 bases to trimming and J lost 2 bases, with 24 bases between them. The length of the CDR3 is 17 residues. The CDR3: CATMSAPKGSTYNEQFF. The CDR3 coding sequence is TGTGCCACCATGAGTGCCCCGAAGGGCTCGACCTACAATGAGCAGTTCTTC.

In this sample, this clonotype turned up many times. V usage is TRBV20-1 and J usage is TRBJ2-1; 14 bases fit TRBD2. V trimming: 1 base; J trimming: 4 bases; junction bases outside the gene matches: 9. Germline V lookup: CDR1 DFQATT, CDR2 SNEGSKA (reference sequence). This CDR3 comprises 18 residues. For the CDR3, the DNA is TGCAGTGCTAGAGGGACTAGCGGGAGGTTGGGAGCTTACAATGAGCAGTTCTTC. Encoded protein: CSARGTSGRLGAYNEQFF.

The CDR3 reads CASSPTSGKDEQYF. The CDR3 nucleotides are TGTGCCAGCAGTCCGACTAGCGGGAAGGACGAGCAGTACTTC. V and J are TRBV27 and TRBJ2-5, with 11 bases matching TRBD2. The DNA end favors TRBJ2-7, so the J call may be wrong. Germline V gene lookup returns CDR1 MNHEY and CDR2 SMNVEV (reference sequence). The CDR3 length is 14 residues.

J is TRBJ2-4 and V is TRBV18; 7 nucleotides line up with TRBD1. The CDR3 is made up of 18 amino acids. Unmatched junction bases numbered 13, after V lost 4 bases and J lost 1 base. In germline, CDR1 is KGHSH, CDR2 LQKENI. Here the CDR3 reads CASSQTGDSDPAKNIQYF. The CDR3 nucleotides read TGTGCCAGCTCACAAACAGGGGATAGCGACCCGGCCAAAAACATTCAGTACTTC.

The table lists this clonotype with a few counts. V usage is TRBV7-9 and J usage is TRBJ2-7; D not resolved. The CDR3 totals 12 residues. Trimming shortened V by 5 bases and J by 4 bases, and 9 bases separated the two germline ends. Per the germline V gene, CDR1 is SEHNR and CDR2 is FQNEAQ (reference sequence). CDR3 DNA: TGTGCCAGCAGCCGGACGGTGTACGAGCAGTACTTC. Translated, it gives CASSRTVYEQYF.

This clonotype was seen many times. The rearrangement joins TRBV24-1 to TRBJ2-3, with D hard to call. CDR1 KGHDR and CDR2 SFDVKD come from the germline V gene. Trimming left V 5 bases short and J 1 base short, with 9 bases between. The CDR3 spans 14 residues. The CDR3: CATSGHYRTDTQYF. CDR3 sequence (DNA): TGTGCCACCAGTGGGCACTACCGCACAGATACGCAGTATTTT.

This clonotype was seen a few times. Just one base apart from a much larger clone, this may be a read error. V usage is TRBV7-9 and J usage is TRBJ2-3, with TRBD1 matching 10 bases. V shed 5 bases and J 4 bases; nucleotides not matched to a gene: 3. CDR1 and CDR2 from the germline V gene are SEHNR and FQNEAQ (reference sequence). There are 14 residues in the CDR3. For the CDR3, the DNA is TGTGCCAGCAGCCGGGACAGGGGACCAGATACGCAGTATTTT. Its protein is CASSRDRGPDTQYF.

Many counts were recorded for this clonotype. V gene TRBV4-1 combines with J gene TRBJ2-1, with D hard to call. This CDR3 is 15 amino acids long. Trimming stripped 0 bases from V and 7 bases from J, with 13 bases between. Germline loops: CDR1 MGHRA, CDR2 YSYEKL. This CDR3 is CASSQDPLNRNEQFF. CDR3 nucleotides: TGCGCCAGCAGCCAAGACCCATTAAATAGAAATGAGCAGTTCTTC.

The rearrangement links TRBV27 to TRBJ2-1; a weak D match, TRBD2 (5 bases). CDR1 and CDR2 from the germline V gene are MNHEY and SMNVEV (reference sequence). The CDR3 extends over 15 amino acids. Trimming pared 6 bases from V and 8 bases from J, leaving 20 bases between. The CDR3 reads CASSMDWLRLDEQFF. The CDR3 DNA reads TGTGCCAGCAGCATGGACTGGCTCCGGTTGGATGAGCAGTTCTTC.

The rearrangement uses TRBV6-1 and TRBJ2-5; TRBD2 agrees at 12 bases. J gave up 5 bases and V 5 bases, and 12 bases lay outside the gene matches. The CDR3 is made up of 17 amino acids. Germline assignment: CDR1 MNHNS and CDR2 SASEGT. The CDR3 spells CASSLQRTSGNAETQYF. CDR3 nucleotides: TGTGCCAGCAGTCTCCAGAGGACTAGCGGGAATGCGGAGACCCAGTACTTC.

This clonotype was observed many times. The J gene is TRBJ2-1, the V gene TRBV2; maybe TRBD2 (6 bases). V lost 4 bases, J lost 2 bases, and 18 bases lay in between. The CDR3 length is 17 residues. Germline-derived CDR1 and CDR2 are SNHLY and FYNNEI. CDR3 protein: CASSVSMAGRPYNEQFF. CDR3 sequence (DNA): TGTGCCAGCAGTGTTAGCATGGCCGGGAGACCCTACAATGAGCAGTTCTTC.

This clonotype was picked up many times. V is TRBV7-2 and J is TRBJ2-1; 10 nucleotides align to TRBD2. CDR3 length: 13 amino acids. The V gene end was trimmed by 2 bases and the J gene end by 10 bases; junction bases not matched to a gene: 2. CDR1 and CDR2 from the germline V gene are SGHTA and FQGNSA. The DNA for the CDR3 is TGTGCCAGCAGCTTAACTAGCGGGATCGAGCAGTTCTTC. Translation gives CASSLTSGIEQFF.

This rearrangement joins TRBV18 to TRBJ1-1, with 8 bases that match TRBD1. The CDR3 is 17 amino acids. After removal of 3 bases from V and 5 bases from J, the junction contained 14 bases not matched to a gene. From germline, CDR1 is KGHSH and CDR2 LQKENI. The CDR3 DNA follows: TGTGCCAGCTCACCGACAGGGGCGCGCGCGGTAGTTACTGAAGCTTTCTTT. This translates into CASSPTGARAVVTEAFF.

The chain carries TRBV27 and TRBJ2-3; unclear D gene. TRBJ2-7 explains the end of the DNA better; the J call may be wrong. CDR3 size: 13 residues. Per the germline V gene, CDR1 is MNHEY and CDR2 is SMNVEV (reference sequence). CDR3 DNA: TGTGCCAGCAGTTTAGGCTACGGCCACGAGCAGTACTTC. Its translation: CASSLGYGHEQYF.